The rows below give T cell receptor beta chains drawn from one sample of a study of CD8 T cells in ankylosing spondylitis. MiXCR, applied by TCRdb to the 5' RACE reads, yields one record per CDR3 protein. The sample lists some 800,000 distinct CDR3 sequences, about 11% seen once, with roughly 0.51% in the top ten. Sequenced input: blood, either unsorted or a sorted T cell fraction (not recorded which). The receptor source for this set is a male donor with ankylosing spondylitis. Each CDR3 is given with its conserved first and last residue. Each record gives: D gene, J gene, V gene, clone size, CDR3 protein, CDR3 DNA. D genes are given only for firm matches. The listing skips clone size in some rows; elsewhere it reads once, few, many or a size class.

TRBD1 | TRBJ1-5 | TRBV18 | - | CASSPQGTGSNQPQHF | TGTGCCAGCTCACCACAAGGGACAGGGAGCAATCAGCCCCAGCATTTT
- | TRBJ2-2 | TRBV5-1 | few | CASSLGWDTGELFF | TGCGCCAGCAGCTTGGGCTGGGACACCGGGGAGCTGTTTTTT
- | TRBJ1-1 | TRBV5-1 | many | CASRFSTEAFF | TGCGCCAGCAGATTTTCTACTGAAGCTTTCTTT
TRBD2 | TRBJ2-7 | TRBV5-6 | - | CASSWAPSGYEQYF | TGTGCCAGCAGCTGGGCCCCTAGCGGCTACGAGCAGTACTTC
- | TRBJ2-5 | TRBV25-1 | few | CASSEYREYRETQYF | TGTGCCAGCAGTGAATACAGGGAATATCGAGAGACCCAGTACTTC
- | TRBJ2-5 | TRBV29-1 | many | CSVEEGTQETQYF | TGCAGCGTTGAGGAGGGTACCCAAGAGACCCAGTACTTC
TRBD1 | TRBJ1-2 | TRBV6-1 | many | CASSRQERDRDGYTF | TGTGCCAGCAGTCGACAAGAAAGGGACAGGGATGGCTACACCTTC
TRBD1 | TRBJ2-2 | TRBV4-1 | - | CASSQDAVRGRAGELFF | TGCGCCAGCAGCCAAGATGCAGTAAGGGGGCGCGCCGGGGAGCTGTTTTTT
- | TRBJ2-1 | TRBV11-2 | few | CASSLAARRRNEQFF | TGTGCCAGCAGCTTAGCGGCCAGACGAAGAAATGAGCAGTTCTTC
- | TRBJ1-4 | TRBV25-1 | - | CASSALRTRNREKLFF | TGTGCCAGCAGTGCGTTAAGAACGAGGAATCGAGAAAAACTGTTTTTT
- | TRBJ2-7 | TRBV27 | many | CASRGTSTYEQYF | TGTGCCAGCAGGGGGACGTCAACCTACGAGCAGTACTTC
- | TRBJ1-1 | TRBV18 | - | CASSATDSYTEAFF | TGTGCCAGCTCAGCAACGGACAGTTACACTGAAGCTTTCTTT
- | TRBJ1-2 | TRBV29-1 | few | CSVVGGMRGYTF | TGCAGCGTTGTTGGGGGGATGAGGGGCTACACCTTC
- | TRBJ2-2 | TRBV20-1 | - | CSASLAPETGELFF | TGCAGTGCTAGCCTAGCCCCTGAGACCGGGGAGCTGTTTTTT
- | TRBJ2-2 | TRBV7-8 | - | CASSPERGSNTGELFF | TGTGCCAGCAGCCCAGAGAGGGGTTCGAACACCGGGGAGCTGTTTTTT
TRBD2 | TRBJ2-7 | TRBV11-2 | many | CASSRLTSGRFAEQYF | TGTGCCAGCAGCAGACTGACTAGCGGGAGATTTGCCGAGCAGTACTTC
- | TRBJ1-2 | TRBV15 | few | CATSRSTGFDGYTF | TGTGCCACCAGCAGATCCACCGGATTCGATGGCTACACCTTC
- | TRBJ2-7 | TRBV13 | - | CASSPQAQGPSYEQYF | TGTGCCAGCAGCCCCCAGGCGCAGGGGCCCTCCTACGAGCAGTACTTC
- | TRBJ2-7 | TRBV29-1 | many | CSVSTDPYEQYF | TGCAGCGTTTCGACAGATCCCTACGAGCAGTACTTC
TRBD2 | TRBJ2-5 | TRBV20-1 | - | CGSYSGGGQETQYF | TGCGGATCATATAGCGGGGGGGGCCAAGAGACCCAGTACTTC
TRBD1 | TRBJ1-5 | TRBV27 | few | CASSSHRGEGNQPQHF | TGTGCCAGCAGTTCCCACAGGGGGGAGGGCAATCAGCCCCAGCATTTT
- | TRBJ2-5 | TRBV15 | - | CATSRDYAGKKTQYF | TGTGCCACCAGCAGAGATTACGCGGGGAAGAAGACCCAGTACTTC
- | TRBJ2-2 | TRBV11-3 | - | CASSPFGGYTGELFF | TGTGCCAGCAGCCCATTTGGAGGGTACACCGGGGAGCTGTTTTTT
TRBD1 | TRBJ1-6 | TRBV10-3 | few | CAISNRGAFMYVHF | TGTGCCATCAGCAACAGGGGGGCCTTTATGTACGTCCACTTT
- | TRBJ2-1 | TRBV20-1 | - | CSARIPGNEQFF | TGCAGTGCTAGAATCCCCGGCAATGAGCAGTTCTTC
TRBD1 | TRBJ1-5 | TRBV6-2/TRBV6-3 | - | CASAKQGNQPQHF | TGTGCCAGCGCGAAACAGGGGAATCAGCCCCAGCATTTT
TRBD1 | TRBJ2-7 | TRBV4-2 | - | CASSQEGQSYSYEQYF | TGTGCCAGCAGCCAAGAGGGACAGTCCTACTCCTACGAGCAGTACTTC
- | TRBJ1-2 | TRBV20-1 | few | CSARQSQRGYGYTF | TGCAGTGCTAGGCAATCCCAAAGGGGATATGGCTACACCTTC
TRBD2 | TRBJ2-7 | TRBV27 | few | CASSYDGGLAGLSYEQYF | TGTGCCAGCAGTTACGACGGAGGACTAGCGGGATTATCCTACGAGCAGTACTTC
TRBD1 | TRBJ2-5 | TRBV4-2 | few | CASSQVGDRGETQYF | TGTGCCAGCAGCCAAGTCGGTGACAGGGGGGAGACCCAGTACTTC
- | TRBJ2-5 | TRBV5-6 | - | CASSLRLGNIQETQYF | TGTGCCAGCAGCTTACGGCTGGGGAATATCCAAGAGACCCAGTACTTC
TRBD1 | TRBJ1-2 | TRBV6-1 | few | CASSSSGQASYGYTF | TGTGCCAGCAGCTCTTCGGGACAGGCGTCCTATGGCTACACCTTC
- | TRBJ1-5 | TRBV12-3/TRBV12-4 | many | CASSSQAFNQPQHF | TGTGCCAGCAGTTCACAGGCTTTCAATCAGCCCCAGCATTTT
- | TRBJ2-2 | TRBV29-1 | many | CSVNSQGTGELFF | TGCAGCGTGAACTCACAGGGAACCGGGGAGCTGTTTTTT